The rows below give T cell receptor beta chains drawn from one sample of a study of shared clonotypes between healthy human individuals. Libraries were prepared by immunoSEQ multiplex PCR; TCRdb keeps only in-frame clonotypes and omits some of them. This sample carries roughly 720,000 clones, less than 95% of them seen once, and the ten largest clones take 34%. The sequenced sample consisted of memory CD8+ T cells from PBMCs. Receptor source: a man between 18 and 29 years old in good health. Some clones in this sample may be carry-over from other donors' samples. Both conserved end residues are part of each CDR3. D genes are given only for firm matches.

J,D,V,CDR3,DNA
TRBJ2-7,TRBD2,TRBV28,CASSSHVLAGALYEQYF,TGTGCCAGCAGTTCTCATGTACTAGCGGGGGCCCTCTACGAGCAGTACTTC
TRBJ2-7,NA,TRBV4-3,CASSQDPRGDPYEQYF,TGCGCCAGCAGCCAAGATCCCAGGGGCGACCCCTACGAGCAGTACTTC
TRBJ1-2,TRBD1,TRBV27,CASSSQGPYGYGYTF,TGTGCCAGCAGTTCACAGGGGCCCTATGGCTATGGCTACACCTTC
TRBJ2-2,NA,TRBV15,CATRNLDRAAGELFF,TGTGCCACCAGGAACCTAGATCGAGCGGCCGGGGAGCTGTTTTTT
TRBJ2-7,NA,TRBV29-1,CSVAPQEAYEQYF,TGCAGCGTTGCACCCCAAGAAGCCTACGAGCAGTACTTC
TRBJ1-1,NA,TRBV7-9,CASSIRQSEAFF,TGTGCCAGCAGTATCCGACAAAGTGAAGCTTTCTTT
TRBJ2-5,TRBD2,TRBV9,CASSGTSYQETQYF,TGTGCCAGCAGCGGGACTAGCTACCAAGAGACCCAGTACTTC
TRBJ2-7,NA,TRBV9,CASSQRGTRVNEQYF,TGTGCCAGCAGCCAACGGGGGACAAGGGTTAACGAGCAGTACTTC
TRBJ2-2,NA,TRBV9,CASSVSTGELFF,TGTGCCAGCAGCGTTAGCACCGGGGAGCTGTTTTTT
TRBJ1-1,TRBD1,TRBV9,CASTPGQAPYQGTEAFF,TGTGCCAGCACCCCGGGACAGGCTCCCTACCAAGGCACTGAAGCTTTCTTT
TRBJ2-3,NA,TRBV27,CASSLPTGTDTQYF,TGTGCCAGCAGTTTACCAACAGGCACAGATACGCAGTATTTT
TRBJ2-7,NA,TRBV5-6,CASSLQPSGYEQYF,TGTGCCAGCAGCTTACAACCCTCCGGCTACGAGCAGTACTTC
TRBJ2-3,TRBD1,TRBV12-5,CASGFIGGATDTQYF,TGTGCTAGTGGTTTTATAGGGGGCGCGACAGATACGCAGTATTTT
TRBJ2-7,TRBD2,TRBV25-1,CASMREDYPPYEQYF,TGTGCCAGCATGCGGGAGGACTACCCACCCTACGAGCAGTACTTC
TRBJ2-7,NA,TRBV7-2,CASSLDRQYF,TGTGCCAGCAGCTTAGACCGGCAGTACTTC
TRBJ2-1,NA,TRBV7-8,CASSLGSGSRRSYNEQFF,TGTGCCAGCAGCTTAGGATCGGGATCCCGGCGGTCCTACAATGAGCAGTTCTTC
TRBJ2-7,TRBD2,TRBV7-9,CASSLVPGLAAYEQYF,TGTGCCAGCAGCTTAGTTCCGGGACTAGCGGCTTACGAGCAGTACTTC
TRBJ2-1,TRBD1,TRBV4-1,CASSLGQGLDNEQFF,TGCGCCAGCAGTCTGGGACAGGGGCTTGACAATGAGCAGTTCTTC
TRBJ2-5,NA,TRBV27,CATRPGDVQETQYF,TGTGCCACTAGGCCGGGGGACGTCCAAGAGACCCAGTACTTC
TRBJ2-7,TRBD2,TRBV15,CATSRVGLAGDEQYF,TGTGCCACCAGCAGAGTCGGACTAGCGGGAGACGAGCAGTACTTC
TRBJ2-1,NA,TRBV9,CASSETTGNRDGSYNEQFF,TGTGCCAGCAGCGAGACCACAGGGAACAGGGACGGATCCTACAATGAGCAGTTCTTC
TRBJ2-7,NA,TRBV5-4,CASSTDINEQYF,TGTGCCAGCAGCACCGACATTAACGAGCAGTACTTC
TRBJ2-3,NA,TRBV27,CASSFNAGSDTQYF,TGTGCCAGCAGTTTTAATGCGGGGTCAGATACGCAGTATTTT
TRBJ2-7,NA,TRBV5-1,CASSLGLAQTYEQYF,TGCGCCAGCAGCTTGGGGCTAGCGCAGACCTACGAGCAGTACTTC
TRBJ1-1,NA,TRBV4-1,CASSQDDRNTEAFF,TGCGCCAGCAGCCAAGACGACAGGAACACTGAAGCTTTCTTT
TRBJ2-2,NA,TRBV27,CASSLVPPGELFF,TGTGCCAGCAGTTTGGTACCCCCCGGGGAGCTGTTTTTT
TRBJ2-5,NA,TRBV15,CATSLFGRDLETQYF,TGTGCCACCAGTCTTTTCGGGCGGGACCTGGAGACCCAGTACTTC